This T cell receptor (beta chain) was observed in a study of beta chain features in type 1 diabetes. Study results and caveats: Among patients with Type 1 diabetes, TCRB CDR3s were moderately but significantly shorter in every one of the four CD4+ subsets.

cDNA synthesis used the whole RNA isolate, giving expressed TCRB sequences. Produced via immunoSEQ multiplex PCR; TCRdb's table is partial and in-frame only. This table holds roughly 290,000 clones, about 15% found once. This clone appeared a few times. The antigen is undetermined. Input material: naive CD4+ T cells from blood. The receptor comes from a man younger than 35 with type 1 diabetes.

The CDR3 nucleotides are TGTGCCAGCAGCATAATCAGGGCTAGCACAGATACGCAGTATTTT. It codes for CASSIIRASTDTQYF. This chain links TRBV11-2 with TRBJ2-3, with a tentative D call TRBD1 (5 bases). The CDR3 is 15 amino acids. The germline gives CDR1 SGHAT, CDR2 FQNNGV. The V gene lost 5 bases and the J gene lost 0 bases, with 12 bases spanning the gap.